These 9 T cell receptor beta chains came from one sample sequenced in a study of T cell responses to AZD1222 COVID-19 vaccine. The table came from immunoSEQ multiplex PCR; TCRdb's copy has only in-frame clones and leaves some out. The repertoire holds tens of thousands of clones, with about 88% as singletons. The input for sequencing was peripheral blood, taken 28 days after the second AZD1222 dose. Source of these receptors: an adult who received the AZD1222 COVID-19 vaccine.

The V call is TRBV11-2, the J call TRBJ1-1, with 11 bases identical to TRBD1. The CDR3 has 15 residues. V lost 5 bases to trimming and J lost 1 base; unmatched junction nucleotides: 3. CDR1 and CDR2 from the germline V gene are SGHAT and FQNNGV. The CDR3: CASSGDRGENTEAFF. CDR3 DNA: TGTGCCAGCAGCGGGGACAGGGGGGAGAACACTGAAGCTTTCTTT.

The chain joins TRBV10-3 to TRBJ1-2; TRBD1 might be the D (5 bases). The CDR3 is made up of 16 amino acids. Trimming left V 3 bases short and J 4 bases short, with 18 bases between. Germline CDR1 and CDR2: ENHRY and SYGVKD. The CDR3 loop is CAISDVTPGRGYGYTF. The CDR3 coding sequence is TGTGCCATCAGTGACGTTACCCCGGGGAGGGGCTATGGCTACACCTTC.

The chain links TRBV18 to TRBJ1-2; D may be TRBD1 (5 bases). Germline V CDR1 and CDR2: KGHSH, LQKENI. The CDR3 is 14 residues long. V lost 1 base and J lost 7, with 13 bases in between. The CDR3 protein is CASSPRGSGSGYTF. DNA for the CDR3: TGTGCCAGCTCACCACGGGGGTCTGGAAGTGGCTACACCTTC. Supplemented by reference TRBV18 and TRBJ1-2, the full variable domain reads NAGVMQNPRHLVRRRGQEARLRCSPMKGHSHVYWYRQLPEEGLKFMVYLQKENIIDESGMPKERFSAEFPKEGPSILRIQQVVRGDSAAYFCASSPRGSGSGYTFGSGTRLTVV.

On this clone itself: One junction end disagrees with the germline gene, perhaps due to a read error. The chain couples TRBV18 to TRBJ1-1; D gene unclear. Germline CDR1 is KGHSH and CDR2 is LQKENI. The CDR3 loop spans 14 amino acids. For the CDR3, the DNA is TGTGCCAGCTCACCGAACACGGGCCACAGCATTTGGGTCTTT. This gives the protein CASSPNTGHSIWVF.

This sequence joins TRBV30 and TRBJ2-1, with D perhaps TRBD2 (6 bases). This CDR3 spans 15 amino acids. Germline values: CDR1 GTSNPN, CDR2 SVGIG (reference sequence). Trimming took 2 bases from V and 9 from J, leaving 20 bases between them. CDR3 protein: CAWSRVEAGRAEQFF. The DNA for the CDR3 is TGTGCCTGGAGTAGAGTTGAGGCGGGGCGGGCTGAGCAGTTCTTC.

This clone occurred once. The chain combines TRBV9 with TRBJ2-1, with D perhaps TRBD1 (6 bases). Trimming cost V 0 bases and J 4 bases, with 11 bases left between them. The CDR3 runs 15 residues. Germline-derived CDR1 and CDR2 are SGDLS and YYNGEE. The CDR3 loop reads CASSVAGGSYNEQFF. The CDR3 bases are TGTGCCAGCAGCGTAGCTGGGGGCAGTTACAATGAGCAGTTCTTC.

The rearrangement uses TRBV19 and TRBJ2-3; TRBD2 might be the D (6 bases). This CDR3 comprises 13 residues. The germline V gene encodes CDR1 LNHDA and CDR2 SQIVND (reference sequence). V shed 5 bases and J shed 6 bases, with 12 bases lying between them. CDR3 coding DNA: TGTGCCAGTAGTTTAGCGGTTCTGGATACGCAGTATTTT. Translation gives CASSLAVLDTQYF.

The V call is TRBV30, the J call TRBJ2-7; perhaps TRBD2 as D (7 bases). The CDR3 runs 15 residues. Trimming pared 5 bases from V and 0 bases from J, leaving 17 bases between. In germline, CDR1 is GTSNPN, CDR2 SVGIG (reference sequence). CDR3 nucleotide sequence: TGTGCCTGGGGGGGCTGGGGGAGGGCCTCCTACGAGCAGTACTTC. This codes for CAWGGWGRASYEQYF.

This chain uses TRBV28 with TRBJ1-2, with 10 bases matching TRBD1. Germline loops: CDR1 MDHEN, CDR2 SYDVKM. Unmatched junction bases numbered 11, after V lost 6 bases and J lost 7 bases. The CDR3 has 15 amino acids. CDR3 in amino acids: CASSRDDRGPGGYTF. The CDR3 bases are TGTGCCAGCAGCCGAGACGACAGGGGGCCAGGTGGCTACACCTTC.